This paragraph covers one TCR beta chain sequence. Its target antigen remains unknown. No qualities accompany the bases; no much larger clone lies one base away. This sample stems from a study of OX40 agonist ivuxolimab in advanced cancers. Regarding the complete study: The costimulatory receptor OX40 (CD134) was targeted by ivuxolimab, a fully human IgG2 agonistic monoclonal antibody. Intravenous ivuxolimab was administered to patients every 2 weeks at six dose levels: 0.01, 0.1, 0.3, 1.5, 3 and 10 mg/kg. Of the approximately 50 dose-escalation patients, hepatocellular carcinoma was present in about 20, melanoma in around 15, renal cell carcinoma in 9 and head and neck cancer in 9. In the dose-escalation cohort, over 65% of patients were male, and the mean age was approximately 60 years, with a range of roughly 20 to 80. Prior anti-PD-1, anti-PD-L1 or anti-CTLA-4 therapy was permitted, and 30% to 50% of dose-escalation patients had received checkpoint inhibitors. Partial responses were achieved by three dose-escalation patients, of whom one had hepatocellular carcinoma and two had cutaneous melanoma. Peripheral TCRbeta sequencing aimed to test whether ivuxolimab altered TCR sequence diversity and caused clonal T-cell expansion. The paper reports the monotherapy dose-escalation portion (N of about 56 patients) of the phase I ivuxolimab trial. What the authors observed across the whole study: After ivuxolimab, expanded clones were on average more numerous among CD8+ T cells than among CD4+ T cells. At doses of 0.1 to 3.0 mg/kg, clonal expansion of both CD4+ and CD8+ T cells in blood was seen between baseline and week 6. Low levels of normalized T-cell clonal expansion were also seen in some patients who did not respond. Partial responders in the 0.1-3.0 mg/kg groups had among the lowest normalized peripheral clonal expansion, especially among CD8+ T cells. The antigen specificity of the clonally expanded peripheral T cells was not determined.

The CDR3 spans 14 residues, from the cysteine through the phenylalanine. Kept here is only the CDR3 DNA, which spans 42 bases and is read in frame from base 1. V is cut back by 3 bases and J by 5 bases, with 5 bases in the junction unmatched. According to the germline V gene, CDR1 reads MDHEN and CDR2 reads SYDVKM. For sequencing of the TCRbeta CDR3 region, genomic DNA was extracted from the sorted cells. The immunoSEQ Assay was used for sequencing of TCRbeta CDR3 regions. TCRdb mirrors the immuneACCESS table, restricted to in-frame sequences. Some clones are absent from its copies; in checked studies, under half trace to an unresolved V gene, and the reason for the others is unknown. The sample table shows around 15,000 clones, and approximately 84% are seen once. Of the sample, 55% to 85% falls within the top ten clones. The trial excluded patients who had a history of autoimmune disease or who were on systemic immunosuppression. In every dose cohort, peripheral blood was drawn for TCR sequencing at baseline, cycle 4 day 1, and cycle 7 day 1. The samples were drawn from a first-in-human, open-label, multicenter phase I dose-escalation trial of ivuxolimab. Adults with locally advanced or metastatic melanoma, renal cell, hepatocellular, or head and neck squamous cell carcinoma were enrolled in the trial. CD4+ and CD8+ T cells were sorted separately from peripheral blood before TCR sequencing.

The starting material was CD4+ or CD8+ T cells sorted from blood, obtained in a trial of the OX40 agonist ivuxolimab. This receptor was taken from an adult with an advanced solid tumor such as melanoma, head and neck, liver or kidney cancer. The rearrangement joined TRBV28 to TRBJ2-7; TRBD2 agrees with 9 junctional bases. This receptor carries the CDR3 CASSFRGRAHEQYF. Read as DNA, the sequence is TGTGCCAGCAGTTTCCGCGGGAGGGCCCACGAGCAGTACTTC.